The 14 T cell receptor beta chains below were found in one sample sequenced in a study of T cells in Graves' hyperthyroidism and ophthalmopathy. RNA transcripts provided the source from which TCR beta CDR3 regions were amplified. During a first-round RT-PCR of the TCR CDR3, the HTBI primer set was used. Each CDR3 protein is one row after TCRdb ran MiXCR on the multiplex PCR reads. Here the sample spans approximately 640,000 distinct CDR3 sequences, approximately 15% being singletons. Sample: blood. These receptors originate from a middle-aged man with Graves' hyperthyroidism.

This clonotype was observed at least ten times. This chain links TRBV29-1 with TRBJ2-1; no clear D gene. From germline, CDR1 is SQVTM and CDR2 ANQGSEA. V dropped 1 base and J dropped 0 bases, with 7 bases sitting between them. The CDR3 is made up of 14 amino acids. The CDR3 here is CSVEAGTSYNEQFF. Written as DNA, the CDR3 is TGCAGCGTTGAAGCGGGTACCTCCTACAATGAGCAGTTCTTC.

V gene TRBV25-1 combines with J gene TRBJ2-1; TRBD2 agrees at 9 bases. This CDR3 comprises 15 residues. Germline assignment: CDR1 MGHDK and CDR2 SYGVNS. J gave up 12 bases and V 3 bases, and 12 bases lay outside the gene matches. The CDR3, as DNA: TGTGCCAGCAGTGACGGGACTAGCTCATTGAGTGTGCAGTTCTTC. Protein sequence: CASSDGTSSLSVQFF.

The chain combines TRBV20-1 with TRBJ1-6; D not resolved. This CDR3 contains 14 residues. CDR1 is DFQATT and CDR2 is SNEGSKA in the germline V gene (reference sequence). V was cut by 0 bases and J by 10 bases, with 13 bases left in between. The CDR3, as DNA: TGCAGTGCTAGAGACGACGCGGGAAACTCACCCCTCCACTTT. Translated, it gives CSARDDAGNSPLHF.

Details on this clonotype: This may come from a read error, since a much larger clone is one base off. The V and J genes are TRBV9 and TRBJ2-7; 7 nucleotides match TRBD1. Germline loops: CDR1 SGDLS, CDR2 YYNGEE. The J segment lost 0 bases and the V segment lost 6 bases, leaving 6 bases of the junction unmatched. The CDR3 is 14 amino acids. The CDR3 DNA sequence: TGTGCCAGCATCGTCCGGGACAGCTCCTACGAGCAGTACTTC. This sequence encodes CASIVRDSSYEQYF. Using reference TRBV9 and TRBJ2-7 for the parts outside the CDR3, the full variable domain is DSGVTQTPKHLITATGQRVTLRCSPRSGDLSVYWYQQSLDQGLQFLIQYYNGEERAKGNILERFSAQQFPDLHSELNLSSLELGDSALYFCASIVRDSSYEQYFGPGTRLTVT.

About this clonotype itself: This may arise from a read error, as a much more abundant clone is one base away. The chain couples TRBV2 to TRBJ1-1; no clear D. This CDR3 has 13 amino acids. Germline V gene sequence: CDR1 SNHLY, CDR2 FYNNEI. CDR3 nucleotides: TGTGCCAGCAGTGCCGGGAACCAGAGGAGGGCTTCCTTT. Its translation: CASSAGNQRRASF. The whole variable domain, remainder taken from reference TRBV2 and TRBJ1-1, is EPEVTQTPSHQVTQMGQEVILRCVPISNHLYFYWYRQILGQKVEFLVSFYNNEISEKSEIFDDQFSVERPDGSNFTLKIRSTKLEDSAMYFCASSAGNQRRASFGQGTRLTVV.

This clonotype was counted many times. The rearrangement links TRBV11-1 to TRBJ2-3; maybe TRBD2 (6 bases). Trimming removed 2 bases at V and 3 bases at J, with 15 bases between. Germline CDR1 SGHAT, CDR2 FQDESV (reference sequence). The CDR3 consists of 16 residues. CDR3 residues: CASSLLRSGGTDTQYF. DNA of the CDR3: TGTGCCAGCAGCTTATTGCGTAGCGGTGGTACAGATACGCAGTATTTT.

This clonotype appeared many times. The chain combines TRBV12-3 or TRBV12-4 with TRBJ2-1; D unclear. This CDR3 has 12 residues. V was cut by 5 bases and J by 4 bases, with 6 bases left in between. The CDR3 region has the DNA TGTGCCAGCAGTCCCCGATACAATGAGCAGTTCTTC. It yields the protein CASSPRYNEQFF.

The CDR3 nucleotides are TGTGCCAGCAGCTGGGACGACACCGGGGAGCTGTTTTTT. The encoded protein is CASSWDDTGELFF. The chain has TRBV9 and TRBJ2-2; D possibly matches TRBD1 or TRBD2 (5 bases each). Trimming removed 4 bases at V and 3 bases at J, with 7 bases between. The CDR3 consists of 13 residues. Germline V gene sequence: CDR1 SGDLS, CDR2 YYNGEE.

This clonotype was seen at least ten times. The V and J genes are TRBV24-1 and TRBJ1-2, with 7 nucleotides matching TRBD1. With V trimmed by 4 bases and J by 4 bases, 11 bases remained unmatched. The CDR3 loop spans 16 amino acids. CDR1 and CDR2 (germline): KGHDR, SFDVKD. In nucleotides, the CDR3 is TGTGCCACCAGTGAACGGCCGGGACAGCCCATCTATGGCTACACCTTC. It specifies CATSERPGQPIYGYTF.

This chain uses TRBV28 with TRBJ2-1, with TRBD2 matching over 8 bases. The V gene end was trimmed by 6 bases and the J gene end by 4 bases; junction bases not matched to a gene: 5. CDR1 and CDR2 from the germline V gene are MDHEN and SYDVKM. This CDR3 is 14 amino acids long. CDR3 region: CASSQTSAYNEQFF. The CDR3 nucleotides read TGTGCCAGCAGCCAGACTAGCGCATACAATGAGCAGTTCTTC.

This clonotype was counted many times. The rearrangement links TRBV12-3 or TRBV12-4 to TRBJ2-3, with 8 nucleotides matching TRBD2. The CDR3 consists of 15 residues. V lost 8 bases, J lost 0 bases, and 7 bases stayed unmatched. The CDR3 coding sequence is TGTGCCAGCTTTCGGGGGGGGGCGAGCACAGATACGCAGTATTTT. It translates to CASFRGGASTDTQYF.

The DNA of the CDR3 is TGTGCCAGCAGCTCCCGGAGCTCCTACAATGAGCAGTTCTTC. This encodes CASSSRSSYNEQFF. The V gene is TRBV11-2, the J gene TRBJ2-1; no clear D. V was shortened by 4 bases and J by 0 bases, with 7 bases between the two germline ends. Germline CDR1 SGHAT, CDR2 FQNNGV. There are 14 residues in the CDR3. Combining the CDR3 with reference TRBV11-2 and TRBJ2-1 gives the whole variable domain EAGVAQSPRYKIIEKRQSVAFWCNPISGHATLYWYQQILGQGPKLLIQFQNNGVVDDSQLPKDRFSAERLKGVDSTLKIQPAKLEDSAVYLCASSSRSSYNEQFFGPGTRLTVL.

In its sample, this clonotype was seen many times. This chain links TRBV19 with TRBJ1-5, with D tentatively TRBD1 (6 bases). Germline CDR1 reads LNHDA; CDR2 reads SQIVND (reference sequence). Trimming took 7 bases from V and 0 from J, leaving 16 bases between them. The CDR3 has 16 amino acids. The DNA for the CDR3 is TGTGCCAGTACCTTACAGGGAATCACTAGCAATCAGCCCCAGCATTTT. This sequence encodes CASTLQGITSNQPQHF.

There are many counts of this clonotype. The chain joins TRBV28 to TRBJ1-5; weak D call: TRBD1 (6 bases). The germline gives CDR1 MDHEN, CDR2 SYDVKM. The length of the CDR3 is 16 residues. Trimming stripped 7 bases from V and 0 bases from J, with 16 bases between. The CDR3 bases are TGTGCCAGCACCGTAACAGGGACTAATAGCAATCAGCCCCAGCATTTT. Translation gives CASTVTGTNSNQPQHF.